This T cell receptor beta chain derives from a study of T cell responses to AZD1222 COVID-19 vaccine. The study, taken as a whole, reports: CD4 TCRs associated with vaccination spanned spike, dominating at 160-218 and 743-854. Seropositivity was recorded at baseline in only 5 or 6 AZD1222 recipients. Only after the peak T cell response were repertoires sampled.

TCRdb's table, derived via immunoSEQ multiplex PCR, lists solely in-frame clones and lacks some. Of about 150,000 clones in the sample, 87% are singletons; the top ten hold about a tenth. With respect to this clone: Its antigen is not identified.

CDR1 is LNHDA, CDR2 SQIVND, per germline (reference sequence). V was pared by 9 bases and J by 3 bases, with 18 bases between. The CDR3 loop spans 15 amino acids. V is TRBV19 and J is TRBJ1-5; unclear D gene. Sequences were derived from peripheral blood, sampled 28 days after the second AZD1222 dose. The clonotype comes from an adult who received the AZD1222 COVID-19 vaccine. The CDR3 DNA sequence: TGTGCCAGCCAAGGAGGAGGATTGACCAATCAGCCCCAGCATTTT. Protein: CASQGGGLTNQPQHF.